This entry lists 2 T cell receptor beta chains sequenced from one sample in a study of blood T cell repertoires in COVID-19. Some clones are missing from TCRdb's copy, which holds only in-frame ones; the method was immunoSEQ multiplex PCR. This sample has under 200,000 clones, with more than 60% found just once. The specimen sequenced was peripheral blood. The receptors stem from a man aged 60 to 69 with acute or convalescent COVID-19.

This clone was picked up a small number of times. The chain uses TRBV11-2 and TRBJ1-1; no definite D call. The CDR3 is 14 amino acids. Per the germline V gene, CDR1 is SGHAT and CDR2 is FQNNGV. The V and J ends lost 5 bases and 10 bases respectively, with 20 bases between them. The CDR3 DNA reads TGTGCCAGCAGCCCCCTTGCAACCTGGAGAGGAGCTTTCTTT. This sequence encodes CASSPLATWRGAFF.

This chain connects TRBV5-4 to TRBJ2-7, with 7 bases that match TRBD1. V trimming: 4 bases; J trimming: 5 bases; junction bases outside the gene matches: 6. In germline, CDR1 is SGHNT, CDR2 YYREEE (reference sequence). This CDR3 comprises 13 residues. The CDR3 DNA reads as TGTGCCAGCAGCCCGACAGGGACCAACGAGCAGTACTTC. It specifies CASSPTGTNEQYF.